This T cell receptor beta chain was profiled in a study of blood T cell repertoires in COVID-19. The V and J ends lost 0 bases and 7 bases respectively, with 11 bases between them. This CDR3 has 14 residues. Germline assignment: CDR1 SGHDN and CDR2 FVKESK. The method was immunoSEQ multiplex PCR; TCRdb's version includes in-frame clones alone and lacks a portion of them. The sample includes about 180,000 clones, roughly 84% of them seen just once. The sequence came from a woman aged 55-75 years with acute or convalescent COVID-19. The material sequenced was peripheral blood. V gene TRBV14 combines with J gene TRBJ2-3; D uncertain. As DNA, the CDR3 is TGTGCCAGCAGCCAAGATTTACTGATCCATACGCAGTATTTT. This sequence encodes CASSQDLLIHTQYF.